The present TCR beta chain was sequenced within a study of cytotoxic CD8 clonotypes in ibrutinib-treated CLL (dated by TCRdb to the early 2020s). The study in broad terms: The cohort was composed of approximately 11 relapsed/refractory and approximately 16 treatment-naive patients; IGHV unmutated status was identified in around 17 patients. Partial responses were observed in some 24 patients and complete responses in 2; after a median follow-up of 68 months, remission was maintained in 15 or so patients and progression was observed in about twelve. Response samples were obtained after a median of 12 months of treatment, with a range of about 6 to 36 months. Samples averaged about 260,000 productive templates and around 91,000 productive rearrangements. Of the 90 or so participants in the trial, about 26 had longitudinal samples available. Cryopreserved peripheral blood mononuclear cells were collected before treatment, at response, and at either disease progression or sustained remission. Every remission and progressive disease sample was obtained while ibrutinib was still being received by the patients.

Study-wide conclusions, independent of this receptor: Baseline clonality was found to be higher than that of age-matched healthy donors and was strongly correlated with circulating CD8+ T-cell counts. Sampling times were not matched between patients in sustained remission and patients whose disease was progressing, and lymph node repertoires were not examined. At ibrutinib response clonality went up, during sustained remission it held steady, and at progression it dropped back toward baseline. Public clonotypes were rare and either shrank or stayed stable during treatment, and the rise in clonality at ibrutinib response reflected expansion of private clonotypes.

Comment on this clone: Its binding antigen is unknown. No base-level quality is on record; no much larger clone is a single base apart.

The goal of deep resolution MiSeq sequencing was a depth between 1 in 1 million and 1 in 200,000 T cells, and coverage averaged 10x per clonotype. The immunoSEQ hsTCRB Kit was used to generate TCR beta libraries. The study's own analysis went as follows. Data were analyzed with ImmunoSEQ Data Assistant and ImmunoSEQ Analyzer, with V, D and J genes assigned per IMGT definitions. Clonality, with values ranging from 0 to 1, was calculated as one minus the normalized Shannon entropy of productive rearrangement frequencies. Public clonotype analysis was restricted to overrepresented clonotypes comprising at least 0.05% of each patient's repertoire. Repertoires from approximately 13 age-matched healthy donors in immuneACCESS were used as clonality controls. Held by TCRdb, this immuneACCESS table contains in-frame sequences only and omits some clones. Under half of the omission traces to an unresolved V gene where checked; the cause of the rest is unknown. V, J and clone size are those of that table, while D and trimming were read from the DNA. For this sample there are tens of thousands of clones; roughly 80% appear just once. More than 30% of the sample goes to the ten largest clones.

V and J lose 0 bases and 1 base, and a span of 18 bases separates them. Per the germline V gene, SGHVS is the CDR1 and FNYEAQ is the CDR2. The CDR3 measures 19 amino acids from cysteine to phenylalanine. The only DNA kept is the CDR3, 57 bases in frame from the first base. The time point label for this specimen denotes: around 25 months on ibrutinib. For TCR beta library preparation, roughly 2 micrograms of genomic DNA were extracted from the cryopreserved PBMCs. Longitudinal blood samples from CLL patients on ibrutinib monotherapy underwent high-throughput TCR beta sequencing. Patients were enrolled in a phase 2 open-label single-center ibrutinib monotherapy trial.

The sequence was collected from a human donor with chronic lymphocytic leukemia. The sequence is built from TRBV7-6 and TRBJ2-2, with TRBD2 as a weak D call on 5 bases. The starting material was PBMCs, obtained after 24 months of ibrutinib treatment. The DNA reads TGTGCCAGCAGCTTAGCGGAGGCTAGACGTCGTGAGAACACCGGGGAGCTGTTTTTT. Its translation reads: CASSLAEARRRENTGELFF.